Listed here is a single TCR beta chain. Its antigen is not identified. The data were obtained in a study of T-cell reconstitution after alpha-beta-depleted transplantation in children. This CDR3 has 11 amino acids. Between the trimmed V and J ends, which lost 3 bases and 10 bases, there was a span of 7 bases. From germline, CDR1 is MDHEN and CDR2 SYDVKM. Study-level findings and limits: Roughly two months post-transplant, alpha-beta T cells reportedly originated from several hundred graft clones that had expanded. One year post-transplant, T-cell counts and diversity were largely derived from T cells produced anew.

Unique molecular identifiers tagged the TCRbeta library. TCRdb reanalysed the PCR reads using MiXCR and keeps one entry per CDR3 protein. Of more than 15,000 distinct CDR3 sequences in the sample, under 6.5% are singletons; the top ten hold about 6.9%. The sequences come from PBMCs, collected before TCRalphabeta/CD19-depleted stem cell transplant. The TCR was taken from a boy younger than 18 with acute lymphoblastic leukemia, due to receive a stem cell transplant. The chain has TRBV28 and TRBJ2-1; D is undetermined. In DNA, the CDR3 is TGTGCCAGCAGTTTGATTTACGAGCAGTTCTTC. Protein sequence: CASSLIYEQFF.